This passage covers 4 T cell receptor beta chains from one sample sequenced in a study of blood T cell repertoires in COVID-19. Data came from immunoSEQ multiplex PCR; TCRdb stores just in-frame clones and leaves some out. The sample shows tens of thousands of clones, around 90% of them seen only once. Specimen: peripheral blood. The source of these receptors is a woman aged 70-85 years with active COVID-19.

V usage is TRBV7-2 and J usage is TRBJ2-1; 10 bases fit TRBD2. Germline V CDR1 and CDR2: SGHTA, FQGNSA. Trimming removed 1 base from V and 4 bases from J; junction bases left unmatched: 7. The CDR3 totals 17 residues. The CDR3 nucleotides are TGTGCCAGCAGCTTAGAGGGTAGCGGGGGGCCGTACAATGAGCAGTTCTTC. The encoded protein is CASSLEGSGGPYNEQFF.

V usage is TRBV2 and J usage is TRBJ2-1; TRBD2 might be the D (5 bases). The germline V gene encodes CDR1 SNHLY and CDR2 FYNNEI. V was pared by 7 bases and J by 8 bases, with 15 bases between. The CDR3 is 13 amino acids. The CDR3 region is CASNTEVQDEQFF. For the CDR3, the DNA is TGTGCCAGCAACACGGAGGTACAAGATGAGCAGTTCTTC.

The chain employs TRBV6-2 or TRBV6-3 and TRBJ1-1, with unresolved D. The V gene lost 3 bases and the J gene lost 2 bases, with 10 bases spanning the gap. The CDR3 extends over 14 amino acids. Germline assignment: CDR1 MNHEY and CDR2 SVGEGT. In DNA form, the CDR3 reads TGTGCCAGCAGTTATTTCCAGGCTAACACTGAAGCTTTCTTT. Translated: CASSYFQANTEAFF.

This chain uses TRBV2 with TRBJ1-1; D call uncertain. The CDR3 spans 13 residues. Trimming removed 6 bases from V and 0 bases from J, with 8 bases in between. Looked up from germline, CDR1 is SNHLY and CDR2 is FYNNEI. The CDR3 is CASRGQVNTEAFF. The CDR3 DNA sequence: TGTGCCAGCAGGGGCCAGGTGAACACTGAAGCTTTCTTT.